The present TCR beta chain was sequenced within a study of cytomegalovirus exposure and HLA in healthy donors listed by TCRdb under 2017. For context, the study as a whole: An earlier analysis of some 620 of the donors reported around 280 Gb of sequence data and 100 million to 120 million unique TCR beta sequences obtained from roughly 170 million T cells. Roughly 320 gigabases of sequencing data and 70 million to 95 million unique TCR sequences made up an early release that covered under 750 HLA-typed donors. The genetic ancestry cluster associated with self-reported Caucasian donors included about 81% of the roughly 400 genotyped donors. The aim of the study was to test whether cataloging public T cell receptors could identify signatures of past pathogen exposure. The study profiled the T cell repertoires of 500 to 800 subjects by immunosequencing and related them to cytomegalovirus serostatus. Besides the first cohort of 666 subjects, a separate validation cohort made up of over a hundred different subjects was used. To predict cytomegalovirus infection status, the study combined high-throughput TCR immunosequencing, statistical association of individual TCRs with disease status, and machine learning. A later analysis re-analyzed previously published TCR beta repertoires from 550 to 700 donors and added high-resolution HLA genotyping to study TCR occurrence patterns. The later analysis used no new phenotypic data to find candidate immune exposures, relying instead on TCR beta sequences and their occurrence across donors. An earlier analysis of 587 of the donors used high-throughput TCR beta sequencing to judge whether each TCR beta V gene segment behaved as functional or pseudogenic. Donor age, sex, ethnicity and CMV serostatus were collected together with the repertoire data. In a later genetic analysis, genome-wide SNP genotypes for about three fifths of the roughly 670 donors were used, and that subset was treated as a discovery cohort. Every repertoire in the discovery cohort had been generated on one and the same sequencing platform. HLA typing covered class I and class II loci at four-digit resolution. The number of donors typed differed by locus, with about 629-630 for A, B, C, DRB1 and DQB1, around 520 for DQA1, under 610 for DPA1, and 400 to 490 for DPB1. Because of strong linkage in the cohort, roughly five DR-DQ haplotypes were treated as single units for association and clustering. Across under 500 genotyped donors of the cohort, an average of roughly 200,000 unique TCR beta nucleotide sequences per donor were sequenced, and about a sixth of those sequences were non-productive. Overall results and qualifications from the work: In the study, 150 to 200 TCR beta chains were listed as associated with cytomegalovirus. A few of the identified cytomegalovirus-associated TCR beta chains were confirmed in vitro to be specific for cytomegalovirus antigens. When HLA alleles, especially DR and DQ, strongly co-occurred, TCR associations were difficult to assign to individual alleles. Specific HLA alleles were associated with 16,951 TCR beta sequences at a false discovery rate of 0.05 in a later analysis. Because counts were too low, about 18 rarely observed V segments, including chromosome 9 orphons, were left out of the earlier analysis of some 600 of the donors. Most CMV-associated TCR beta chains appeared to be HLA-restricted in a later analysis, and the HLA associations seemed to be driven largely by CMV exposure. In both the original and validation cohorts, the classifier was reported to diagnose cytomegalovirus status with high specificity and sensitivity. In a later analysis, HLA-associated TCR beta chains were found to be more clonally expanded and to have lower generation probabilities than equally common non-associated chains. In a later analysis, TCR association rates were found to vary across HLA loci, with the most associated TCRs seen for DRB1 alleles and the fewest for HLA-C alleles. A later analysis reported that several top co-occurrence clusters appeared linked to parvovirus B19, influenza, CMV and Epstein-Barr virus. A group of highly shared sequence variants was considered likely to be a technical artifact of the sequencing pipeline. A later genetic analysis reported fewer N-insertions in productive TCRs among donors in an Asian-associated ancestry cluster than the roughly 700-donor mean. CMV serostatus was the only immune exposure information available for the cohort. Across donors, most TCR sequences were observed very rarely, whereas some public TCRs were present in many individuals. According to the authors, the approach could potentially be generalized to other disease states and immunological phenotypes. In this cohort, only TCR beta chains were sequenced, and detectable features were limited by the absence of alpha or paired-chain data. In an earlier analysis of over 550 of the donors, most TCR beta V segments were observed in productive rearrangements about 90% or about 30% of the time, broadly matching IMGT annotations. V-gene and J-gene trimming of TCR beta chains was associated with a missense DCLRE1C variant in a later genetic analysis, and the association was replicated in an independent cohort. The 87-base-pair reads could not distinguish some IMGT-functional V segments, including TRBV6-2 and TRBV6-3, so those segments were excluded. Because HLA typing was missing for some donors at each locus, association tests included only the typed subset. Roughly uniform sequencing depth across donors was assumed in presence/absence analyses, although this assumption may not hold. A further reported finding was that TCR beta sequences accurately predicted the HLA-A and HLA-B alleles for most subjects in the first cohort. Linkage disequilibrium might explain the correlated functional status among segregating V segments, but an unknown experimental factor could not be ruled out.

CDR1 SGHNT and CDR2 YYREEE were looked up in the germline V gene (reference sequence). The CDR3 sequence holds 14 residues, the cysteine and phenylalanine included. The kept DNA is CDR3 alone, 42 bases in frame from the first base. From V the trimming removes 0 bases and from J it removes 3 bases, while the gene matches leave 2 bases of the junction unaccounted for. This clone is a singleton in its sample. The target of this receptor is not known. Base-call qualities are not available, and no considerably larger clone is one nucleotide away. The cohort was made up of about 610 healthy bone marrow donors. At the time of sampling, all cohort members were nominally healthy, though unrecorded immune exposures were likely present. The donor was CMV seropositive and belonged to the group of more than 250 seropositive cohort members. A peripheral blood sample was provided by each donor, and peripheral blood mononuclear cells were used for TCR beta sequencing. Genomic DNA extraction from the blood cell samples was performed with the Qiagen DNeasy Blood Extraction Kit.

Library creation used the immunoSEQ multiplex PCR assay. The multiplex PCR relied on a mix of 60 forward primers for TCR Vbeta segments and 13 reverse primers for TCR Jbeta segments. Amplification of the CDR3 region of rearranged TCR beta genes was performed with a multiplex PCR assay on genomic DNA. Amplified TCR beta libraries were sequenced as 87-base-pair reads on the Illumina HiSeq System. Per the authors' processing: In a later analysis, roughly 80 million unique TCR beta chains were counted across the 500 to 850 repertoires, and roughly 11 million of these chains were shared by at least two donors. To remove PCR and sequencing errors, raw reads were error-corrected and collapsed into unique sequences using a nearest-neighbor algorithm that merged closely related sequences. CDR3 sequences were aligned to IMGT reference sequences to assign V, D and J gene segments. For a sequence to be retained, a match of at least six nucleotides was required to both a V gene segment and a J gene segment. A rearrangement was called productive if the CDR3 had no stop codons and remained in frame with V and J, and every other rearrangement was called non-productive. CDR3 was defined according to IMGT convention as the region running from the second conserved V-encoded cysteine to the conserved J-encoded phenylalanine. In an earlier analysis of around 600 of the donors, sequences lacking an unambiguous match to a single V gene segment were excluded. In an earlier analysis of around 590 of the donors, a V segment was called functional when productive rearrangements were above 56.7%, and segregating when the standard deviation between donors exceeded 5%. A statistical classification framework was built for diagnosing cytomegalovirus status from the catalog of TCR beta chain sequences. A later analysis assigned V and J genes by comparing TCR nucleotide sequences with IMGT/GENE-DB human TR gene sequences. Using the TCRdist pipeline, a later analysis assigned CDR3 sequences along with most-parsimonious VDJ recombination scenarios. In a later analysis, every TCR beta chain was defined by the combination of its CDR3 amino acid sequence and its V-gene family, and reads without a unique V-gene family were dropped. A later analysis removed nearly 600 highly shared, low-generation-probability nucleotide sequences to deal with suspected cross-contamination and a sequencing artifact. A later analysis calculated a clonal expansion index for each public chain from normalized within-repertoire ranks of inferred template counts. Generation probabilities in a later analysis came from a VDJ recombination model fitted to out-of-frame rearrangements, and those results were checked against IGoR. A later analysis scored TCR-TCR, TCR-HLA and TCR-CMV co-occurrence with hypergeometric tests, applying a repertoire-size bias correction to TCR pairs. In a later analysis, false discovery rates were estimated by permuting HLA or CMV assignments 20 times. A later analysis grouped co-occurring TCRs with DBSCAN, adding TCRdist sequence similarity when clustering within HLA-allele-positive subsets. For co-occurrence clustering, repertoires with fewer than 30,000 or more than 120,000 public chains were excluded, along with 5 or 6 repertoires with anomalous nucleotide sharing. TCRdb took this table from immuneACCESS and kept in-frame rearrangements with V and J called. Such tables lack part of the clones; where checked against another copy, unresolved V genes explain under half of the gap, and the rest is unexplained. The V and J calls and clone size were taken over from that table, and D and trimming were inferred from the DNA. The sample table contains about 120,000 clones; only one count was recorded for about four fifths of them. The ten largest clonotypes hold about 2.7% of the sample.

Sample: PBMCs. The rearrangement joined TRBV5-4 to TRBJ2-7; TRBD2 matches 8 bases in the middle. The receptor's source is a young woman in good health and CMV-seropositive. The DNA sequence is given as TGTGCCAGCAGCTTGGACGGGGGGGACTACGAGCAGTACTTC. This codes for CASSLDGGDYEQYF.